One and the same sample provided the 30 T cell receptor beta chains below, sequenced in a study of cytomegalovirus exposure and HLA in healthy donors. Some clones are missing from TCRdb's copy, which holds only in-frame ones; the method was immunoSEQ multiplex PCR. The repertoire includes about 79,000 clones, 93% of them detected once, and 3% to 4% sits in the top ten. The sample was PBMCs. Receptor source: a woman aged 25 to 39 in good health and CMV-seronegative.

The chain uses TRBV27 and TRBJ2-6; D call uncertain. Trimming removed 4 bases at V and 0 bases at J, with 10 bases between. Germline-derived CDR1 and CDR2 are MNHEY and SMNVEV (reference sequence). This CDR3 has 16 residues. The CDR3 DNA follows: TGTGCCAGCAGTTCCAAGAGGCCCTCTGGGGCCAACGTCCTGACTTTC. Translation gives CASSSKRPSGANVLTF.

The V call is TRBV5-1, the J call TRBJ2-5; weak D call: TRBD2 (6 bases). This CDR3 spans 14 amino acids. V was pared by 3 bases and J by 5 bases, with 14 bases between. CDR1 and CDR2 from the germline V gene are SGHRS and YFSETQ. This chain's CDR3 is CASSSGAGRETQYF. CDR3 in DNA: TGCGCCAGCAGCTCCGGCGCAGGGAGGGAGACCCAGTACTTC.

This chain connects TRBV7-2 to TRBJ2-7, with 8 bases matching TRBD1. The CDR3 has 14 amino acids. V lost 6 bases and J lost 2; bases outside the gene matches: 6. Germline V lookup: CDR1 SGHTA, CDR2 FQGNSA. Written as DNA, the CDR3 is TGTGCCAGCAGGGAAGGACAGGGCCCCTACGAGCAGTACTTC. It specifies CASREGQGPYEQYF.

This chain uses TRBV6-1 with TRBJ2-7; no definite D call. This CDR3 region has 16 residues. The V gene lost 0 bases and the J gene lost 3 bases, with 15 bases spanning the gap. Germline CDR1 reads MNHNS; CDR2 reads SASEGT. As DNA, the CDR3 is TGTGCCAGCAGTGAAGCTAGAGGCCGAATTCGCTACGAGCAGTACTTC. Encoded protein: CASSEARGRIRYEQYF.

The chain uses TRBV28 and TRBJ1-2, with TRBD1 as a possible D gene (5 bases). Germline CDR1 MDHEN, CDR2 SYDVKM. The length of the CDR3 is 12 residues. The V end lost 1 base, the J end lost 7 bases, and 7 bases lay between the germline ends. CDR3 coding DNA: TGTGCCAGCAGTTTATCACAGGCTGGCTACACCTTC. This gives the protein CASSLSQAGYTF.

The gene calls are TRBV6-5 and TRBJ2-7; TRBD1 aligns across 10 bases. V shed 2 bases, J shed 2 bases, and the junction held 3 bases outside the gene matches. CDR1 is MNHEY, CDR2 SVGAGI, per germline. This CDR3 has 15 amino acids. In nucleotides, the CDR3 is TGTGCCAGCAGTTACGAGGACAGGGGGACCTACGAGCAGTACTTC. Protein product: CASSYEDRGTYEQYF.

J is TRBJ1-1 and V is TRBV7-2; perhaps TRBD1 as D (6 bases). V was shortened by 3 bases and J by 5 bases, with 13 bases between the two germline ends. The germline CDR1 and CDR2 sequences are SGHTA and FQGNSA. CDR3 length equals 14 residues. CDR3 loop: CASSFTGSRTEAFF. The CDR3 region has the DNA TGTGCCAGCAGCTTCACAGGGAGCAGAACTGAAGCTTTCTTT. The full variable domain, in which reference TRBV7-2 and TRBJ1-1 provide the parts outside the CDR3, is GAGVSQSPSNKVTEKGKDVELRCDPISGHTALYWYRQSLGQGLEFLIYFQGNSAPDKSGLPSDRFSAERTGGSVSTLTIQRTQQEDSAVYLCASSFTGSRTEAFFGQGTRLTVV.

The CDR3 is CASSYFGGAGNEQFF. DNA for the CDR3: TGTGCCAGCAGTTATTTCGGGGGGGCCGGGAATGAGCAGTTCTTC. The rearrangement links TRBV6-6 to TRBJ2-1, with TRBD2 identical over 8 bases. Germline-derived CDR1 and CDR2 are MNHNY and SVGAGI (reference sequence). The ends lost 3 bases at V and 7 bases at J; junction bases unmatched: 8. The length of the CDR3 is 15 residues.

V and J are TRBV5-1 and TRBJ1-1, with 7 positions matching TRBD1. The CDR3 is 14 residues long. With 2 bases clipped from V and 2 bases from J, the junction kept 3 bases outside the gene matches. Looked up from germline, CDR1 is SGHRS and CDR2 is YFSETQ. The CDR3 coding sequence is TGCGCCAGCAGCTTCGGGACAGCTAACACTGAAGCTTTCTTT. Its protein is CASSFGTANTEAFF.

The chain carries TRBV7-9 and TRBJ1-5; 9 positions agree with TRBD1. CDR1 is SEHNR, CDR2 FQNEAQ, per germline (reference sequence). The J segment lost 6 bases and the V segment lost 5 bases, leaving 11 bases of the junction unmatched. The CDR3 runs 16 residues. The CDR3: CASSTSLQGASQPQHF. The CDR3 bases are TGTGCCAGCAGCACGTCGCTACAGGGGGCGAGTCAGCCCCAGCATTTT.

J is TRBJ2-3 and V is TRBV5-5, with no clear D. The germline gives CDR1 SGHKS, CDR2 YYEKEE (reference sequence). Trimming stripped 0 bases from V and 2 bases from J, with 7 bases between. The CDR3 length is 14 residues. The CDR3 sequence: CASSLGRPTDTQYF. As DNA, the CDR3 is TGTGCCAGCAGCTTGGGGCGGCCCACAGATACGCAGTATTTT.

J is TRBJ1-5 and V is TRBV7-8, with D maybe TRBD1 (6 bases). This CDR3 comprises 17 residues. V was cut by 0 bases and J by 0 bases, with 12 bases left in between. CDR1 SGHVS and CDR2 FQNEAQ come from the germline V gene. As DNA, the CDR3 is TGTGCCAGCAGCTTAGCTTCCCCCAGGGGTAGCAATCAGCCCCAGCATTTT. Translating it yields CASSLASPRGSNQPQHF.

The chain employs TRBV2 and TRBJ2-7; 9 bases line up with TRBD1. This CDR3 comprises 13 residues. Per germline, CDR1 SNHLY and CDR2 FYNNEI. V dropped 7 bases and J dropped 3; count of bases not matched to a gene: 4. This CDR3 is CASKRDRDYEQYF. CDR3 coding DNA: TGTGCCAGCAAAAGGGACAGGGACTACGAGCAGTACTTC.

This chain connects TRBV18 to TRBJ2-7; D possibly corresponds to TRBD1 (6 bases). CDR1 KGHSH and CDR2 LQKENI come from the germline V gene. The CDR3 contains 15 residues. The V gene lost 3 bases and the J gene lost 2 bases, with 14 bases spanning the gap. The CDR3: CASSPWDTAAYEQYF. The CDR3 region has the DNA TGTGCCAGCTCACCGTGGGACACCGCCGCCTACGAGCAGTACTTC.

The chain uses TRBV7-3 and TRBJ1-2, with 12 bases fitting TRBD1. After removal of 4 bases from V and 8 bases from J, the junction contained 5 bases not matched to a gene. The CDR3 covers 14 residues. Germline-derived CDR1 and CDR2 are SGHTA and FQGTGA. For the CDR3, the DNA is TGTGCCAGCAGCTCCGCCGGGACAGGGGGCGGCTACACCTTC. Translated, it gives CASSSAGTGGGYTF.

Note on this clone: At the DNA level, this CDR3 is encoded by other sequences in the same sample as well. This rearrangement joins TRBV29-1 to TRBJ1-2, with D possibly matching TRBD1 (5 bases). Between the trimmed V and J ends, which lost 6 bases and 5 bases, there was a span of 10 bases. The CDR3 spans 11 residues. The germline gives CDR1 SQVTM, CDR2 ANQGSEA. CDR3 DNA: TGCAGCGTGGGCTCAGGGTATGGCTACACCTTC. Its translation is CSVGSGYGYTF.

This chain connects TRBV7-2 to TRBJ2-1; TRBD2 agrees at 7 bases. Germline V CDR1 and CDR2: SGHTA, FQGNSA. The J segment lost 9 bases and the V segment lost 4 bases, leaving 12 bases of the junction unmatched. There are 15 residues in the CDR3. Here the CDR3 reads CASSSDRDYIPEQFF. CDR3 DNA: TGTGCCAGCAGCTCCGACCGGGACTATATCCCTGAGCAGTTCTTC.

J is TRBJ2-7 and V is TRBV6-1; 7 bases agree with TRBD1. This CDR3 contains 15 residues. Unmatched junction bases numbered 4, after V lost 2 bases and J lost 0 bases. CDR1 and CDR2 (germline): MNHNS, SASEGT. The CDR3 loop reads CASSERQGTSYEQYF. CDR3 DNA: TGTGCCAGCAGTGAACGACAGGGTACCTCCTACGAGCAGTACTTC.

V usage is TRBV19 and J usage is TRBJ2-1, with 7 bases aligning to TRBD1. V lost 5 bases to trimming and J lost 9 bases; unmatched junction nucleotides: 10. The CDR3 is 14 residues long. Germline assignment: CDR1 LNHDA and CDR2 SQIVND (reference sequence). The CDR3 DNA follows: TGTGCCAGTAGTGACCCGGGACAGACCATTGAGCAGTTCTTC. Amino acid sequence: CASSDPGQTIEQFF.

In this sample, this clone turned up a few times. This chain joins TRBV19 and TRBJ1-1, with TRBD1 as a possible D gene (5 bases). This CDR3 spans 14 amino acids. V was clipped by 4 bases and J by 0 bases, with 9 bases between them. Germline assignment: CDR1 LNHDA and CDR2 SQIVND (reference sequence). CDR3 sequence reads: CASSRSQVNTEAFF. CDR3 coding DNA: TGTGCCAGTAGTAGGTCACAGGTGAACACTGAAGCTTTCTTT.

This clone was observed a handful of times. J is TRBJ1-2 and V is TRBV10-3, with D possibly matching TRBD1 (5 bases). In germline, CDR1 is ENHRY, CDR2 SYGVKD. The germline V and J ends were trimmed by 3 bases and 4 bases, with 18 bases remaining between them. The CDR3 totals 16 residues. CDR3 sequence reads: CAISDKTAGYGYGYTF. The CDR3 nucleotides read TGTGCCATCAGTGATAAGACAGCAGGGTATGGCTATGGCTACACCTTC.

This rearrangement joins TRBV9 to TRBJ2-1, with a tentative D call TRBD2 (5 bases). The CDR3 has 13 residues. Germline CDR1 reads SGDLS; CDR2 reads YYNGEE. Trimming stripped 2 bases from V and 8 bases from J, with 11 bases between. This CDR3 reads CASSVSLSDEQFF. The CDR3 DNA reads TGTGCCAGCAGCGTCTCCCTTAGCGATGAGCAGTTCTTC.

This chain uses TRBV5-6 with TRBJ2-5, with 9 bases that match TRBD1. The CDR3 totals 15 residues. Losses at the gene ends were 3 bases for V and 2 bases for J; bases not matched to a gene: 5. CDR1 is SGHDT, CDR2 YYEEEE, per germline. CDR3 sequence: CASSSGQGWQETQYF. CDR3 bases: TGTGCCAGCAGCTCGGGACAGGGTTGGCAAGAGACCCAGTACTTC.

The rearrangement joins TRBV27 to TRBJ2-3; D not certain. The CDR3 is 15 residues long. V lost 4 bases and J lost 8, with 19 bases in between. Germline V gene lookup returns CDR1 MNHEY and CDR2 SMNVEV (reference sequence). In nucleotides, the CDR3 is TGTGCCAGCAGTTCCGACATAGAGCTCCGAGTTACGCAGTATTTT. This translates into CASSSDIELRVTQYF.

V is TRBV6-1 and J is TRBJ2-7; a possible D gene is TRBD2 (6 bases). Trimming left V 7 bases short and J 3 bases short, with 16 bases between. The CDR3 is 14 amino acids. Germline V CDR1 and CDR2: MNHNS, SASEGT. This CDR3 reads CASNRRGRHYEQYF. The CDR3 coding sequence is TGTGCCAGCAATCGGCGGGGCAGACACTACGAGCAGTACTTC.

The gene calls are TRBV27 and TRBJ1-1, with TRBD1 matching 7 bases. Germline trimming cut 2 bases from V and 2 bases from J; bases unmatched to any gene: 14. This CDR3 region has 18 residues. CDR1 and CDR2 from the germline V gene are MNHEY and SMNVEV (reference sequence). The CDR3 is CASSLRQGIVNINTEAFF. CDR3 in DNA: TGTGCCAGCAGTTTACGACAGGGCATCGTTAACATAAACACTGAAGCTTTCTTT.

The chain joins TRBV29-1 to TRBJ1-5, with D uncertain. Germline CDR1 and CDR2: SQVTM and ANQGSEA. The V end was cut by 4 bases, the J end by 5 bases, with 12 bases between. CDR3 length: 13 residues. CDR3 coding DNA: TGCAGCGTTGGGGTCGGGGATCATCAGCCCCAGCATTTT. Amino acid sequence: CSVGVGDHQPQHF.

The chain recombines TRBV7-9 with TRBJ2-7; no clear D gene. CDR1 SEHNR and CDR2 FQNEAQ come from the germline V gene (reference sequence). V was cut by 0 bases and J by 4 bases, with 10 bases left in between. This CDR3 has 14 residues. The CDR3 loop reads CASSLASETYEQYF. CDR3 DNA: TGTGCCAGCAGCTTAGCGAGCGAGACTTACGAGCAGTACTTC.

This chain joins TRBV4-1 and TRBJ2-3; 7 nucleotides align to TRBD2. The V segment lost 1 base and the J segment 6 bases; nucleotides outside the gene matches: 4. This CDR3 is built from 14 residues. CDR1 and CDR2 from the germline V gene are MGHRA and YSYEKL. CDR3 sequence (DNA): TGCGCCAGCAGCCAAGGGGGGGGAGGGGATACGCAGTATTTT. This translates into CASSQGGGGDTQYF.

The chain uses TRBV4-3 and TRBJ1-2, with 7 positions matching TRBD1. The CDR3 is 18 amino acids. The germline CDR1 and CDR2 sequences are LGHNA and YSLEER. The J segment lost 0 bases and the V segment lost 0 bases, leaving 10 bases of the junction unmatched. The CDR3 sequence is CASSQDLNMGQPNYGYTF. The CDR3 DNA reads TGCGCCAGCAGCCAAGATCTCAATATGGGACAGCCTAACTATGGCTACACCTTC.